The rows below give T cell receptor beta chains drawn from one sample of a study of T cells after yellow fever vaccination. From the 5' RACE reads, TCRdb called clonotypes with MiXCR, one entry per CDR3 protein. Altogether 360,000 or so distinct CDR3 sequences are present, 11% being singletons, with the ten largest covering more than 15%. The sequencing used PBMCs, collected on the day of the first yellow fever vaccination. These receptors came from a man aged 18-30 years who received the YFV17D yellow fever vaccine. Both conserved end residues are part of each CDR3. A D gene is named only where the DNA matches it firmly. Clone size is given for some rows only: seen once, a few or many times, or a class if the clone is expanded.

d_gene	abundance	v_gene	j_gene	CDR3nt	CDR3aa
NA	few	TRBV7-2	TRBJ2-7	TGTGCCAGCAGCGCTCGGGGCTACGGCTACGAGCAGTACTTC	CASSARGYGYEQYF
NA	NA	TRBV6-5	TRBJ2-7	TGTGCCAGCAGTTACTCGGGCGCGAGGACCTACGAGCAGTACTTC	CASSYSGARTYEQYF
TRBD2	NA	TRBV5-1	TRBJ2-3	TGCGCCAGCAGCTCCGGAGTAGCGGGGGGGGTCACAGATACGCAGTATTTT	CASSSGVAGGVTDTQYF
NA	NA	TRBV11-2	TRBJ2-2	TGTGCCAGCAGCCAACAATTGGCCGGGGAGCTGTTTTTT	CASSQQLAGELFF
NA	few	TRBV19	TRBJ2-5	TGTGCCAGTAGTAAGGGACTCCAAGAGACCCAGTACTTC	CASSKGLQETQYF
TRBD1	NA	TRBV27	TRBJ1-5	TGTGCCAGCAGTCACAGGGGGTCTCAGCCCCAGCATTTT	CASSHRGSQPQHF
NA	few	TRBV4-2	TRBJ2-7	TGTGCCAGCAGCCTCTTACAGGGCTTCCCCTACGAGCAGTACTTC	CASSLLQGFPYEQYF
NA	many	TRBV12-3/TRBV12-4	TRBJ1-5	TGTGCCAGCAGCCCCTCGGCAGGGAATCAGCCCCAGCATTTT	CASSPSAGNQPQHF
NA	NA	TRBV4-3	TRBJ2-7	TGCGCCAGCAGCCCACAAGAAGAAGGGAAGCTGTACGAGCAGTACTTC	CASSPQEEGKLYEQYF
TRBD2	NA	TRBV7-3	TRBJ2-5	TGTGCCAGCAGCTTCGGGACTAGCGGGGGGGAGACCCAGTACTTC	CASSFGTSGGETQYF
TRBD2	few	TRBV10-3	TRBJ2-3	TGTGCCATCAGTGGTACTAGCGGGGATTCGCAGTATTTT	CAISGTSGDSQYF
TRBD2	NA	TRBV6-5	TRBJ2-3	TGTGCCAGCAGTTCCCCCAGCGGGTGGGGGGGGGATACGCAGTATTTT	CASSSPSGWGGDTQYF
NA	few	TRBV19	TRBJ2-6	TGTGCCAGTACGAAACGCCGTGGGGGGGCTGGTGGGGCCAACGTCCTGACTTTC	CASTKRRGGAGGANVLTF
TRBD2	many	TRBV12-3/TRBV12-4	TRBJ2-5	TGTGCCAGCAGGGGACTAGCGGAGACCCAGTACTTC	CASRGLAETQYF
TRBD2	many	TRBV29-1	TRBJ2-5	TGCAGCGTTGTCCTAGCGGTCCTAAGGTACCAAGAGACCCAGTACTTC	CSVVLAVLRYQETQYF
NA	few	TRBV4-1	TRBJ1-6	TGCGCCAGCAGCCAAGACCGGGGGTTCGACTCACCCCTCCACTTT	CASSQDRGFDSPLHF
NA	few	TRBV5-4	TRBJ1-2	TGTGCCAGCAGCCGGGGGTCCAGGGGCGACTATGGCTACACCTTC	CASSRGSRGDYGYTF